The rows below give T cell receptor beta chains drawn from one sample of a study of CD8+ T cells in alopecia areata. TCRdb's table, derived via immunoSEQ multiplex PCR, lists solely in-frame clones and lacks some. The top ten clones hold about 17% of a sample with about 90,000 clones, roughly 46% of them seen once. The sequenced sample was CD8+ T cells sorted from blood, obtained at week 24, from a patient treated with tofacitinib. All receptors derive from a human donor with alopecia areata. The CDR3 runs from the conserved cysteine through the conserved F or W. Each record gives: CDR3 length, V gene, J gene, clone size, D gene, CDR3 DNA, CDR3 protein. D genes are given only for firm matches. Clone size appears in some rows only: once, few, many, or a class for an expanded clone.

15	TRBV5-1	TRBJ2-3	few	NA	TGCGCCAGCAGCTTGGGCAGGCGGGTTACAGATACGCAGTATTTT	CASSLGRRVTDTQYF
13	TRBV30	TRBJ1-1	once	NA	TGTGCCTGGAGTCAGGGAAGGAACACTGAAGCTTTCTTT	CAWSQGRNTEAFF
14	TRBV27	TRBJ1-5	NA	NA	TGTGCCAGCAGTCAAAGAGGTAGCAATCAGCCCCAGCATTTT	CASSQRGSNQPQHF
13	TRBV7-9	TRBJ2-5	few	NA	TGTGCCAGCACCGCGAGTGGGGGAGAGACCCAGTACTTC	CASTASGGETQYF
12	TRBV6-1	TRBJ1-5	once	NA	TGTGCCAGTGAACAGGGATCTCAGCCCCAGCATTTT	CASEQGSQPQHF
15	TRBV9	TRBJ1-5	NA	NA	TGTGCCAGCAGCCCCGGTGGAGGGGTGATGCAGCCCCAGCATTTT	CASSPGGGVMQPQHF
12	TRBV7-8	TRBJ1-1	few	NA	TGTGCCAGCAGCTTATTTTTCCCTGAAGCTTTCTTT	CASSLFFPEAFF
14	TRBV9	TRBJ2-1	few	TRBD1	TGTGCCAGCAGCCCGGGACAGGGGTACAATGAGCAGTTCTTC	CASSPGQGYNEQFF
16	TRBV7-3	TRBJ1-1	NA	NA	TGTGCCAGCAGCTTAGGGGGATATAGTGGCAATGCTGAAGCTTTCTTT	CASSLGGYSGNAEAFF
15	TRBV9	TRBJ2-2	NA	TRBD1	TGTGCCAGCAGCCCCCCGACAGGGGGCGAACCACGGCTGTTTTTT	CASSPPTGGEPRLFF
14	TRBV30	TRBJ1-1	NA	NA	TGTGCCTGGAGTTCGGGAATCCAGAACACTGAAGCTTTCTTT	CAWSSGIQNTEAFF
16	TRBV23-1	TRBJ2-3	NA	TRBD2	TGCGCCAGCAGTCAGCGGGAGGGCGGGGGCACAGATACGCAGTATTTT	CASSQREGGGTDTQYF
14	TRBV4-1	TRBJ1-2	NA	TRBD1	TGCGCCAGCAGCCAAGAGGACAGGGTCTATGGCTACACCTTC	CASSQEDRVYGYTF
13	TRBV27	TRBJ2-2	NA	NA	TGTGCCAGCAGTCAGGGAAACACCGGGGAGCTGTTTTTT	CASSQGNTGELFF
14	TRBV11-2	TRBJ1-2	few	NA	TGTGCCAGCAGCATATCGACGGGAGACTATGGCTACACCTTC	CASSISTGDYGYTF
14	TRBV29-1	TRBJ1-2	NA	NA	TGCAGCGTTGATTTCGGCAATCGTAGGCTTGGCTACACCTTC	CSVDFGNRRLGYTF
11	TRBV6-5	TRBJ1-1	NA	NA	TGTGCCAGCAGTGTGGGGACTGAAGCTTTCTTT	CASSVGTEAFF
16	TRBV6-6	TRBJ2-1	NA	NA	TGTGCCAGCAGTTACTATCCAACTAACCCGTACAATGAGCAGTTCTTC	CASSYYPTNPYNEQFF
15	TRBV27	TRBJ2-6	NA	NA	TGTGCCAGCAGCTTCCCCGGGGCTGGGGCCAACGTCCTGACTTTC	CASSFPGAGANVLTF
16	TRBV6-6	TRBJ2-7	NA	TRBD1	TGTGCCAGCAGTTATGGGACAGGGGGTTGGTCCTACGAGCAGTACTTC	CASSYGTGGWSYEQYF
16	TRBV28	TRBJ1-1	NA	NA	TGTGCCAGCAGTTACCCGACCGCCGGGGCGGGGACTGAAGCTTTCTTT	CASSYPTAGAGTEAFF
16	TRBV14	TRBJ2-3	NA	NA	TGTGCCAGCAGCCACCTACTGACGGGGAGCACAGATACGCAGTATTTT	CASSHLLTGSTDTQYF
15	TRBV6-6	TRBJ1-4	many	NA	TGTGCCAGCAGTTACCGGACGGCAACTAATGAAAAACTGTTTTTT	CASSYRTATNEKLFF
14	TRBV23-1	TRBJ2-7	NA	TRBD2	TGCGCCAGTCGCGCGGGACTAGCAATGTACGAGCAGTACTTC	CASRAGLAMYEQYF
12	TRBV5-4	TRBJ2-5	NA	NA	TGTGCCAGCAGCTTTGACCCCGGAACCCAGTACTTC	CASSFDPGTQYF
15	TRBV9	TRBJ2-1	NA	TRBD2	TGTGCCAGCAGCACTCGACTAGCGGAGAGGGATGAGCAGTTCTTC	CASSTRLAERDEQFF
16	TRBV27	TRBJ1-2	NA	TRBD1	TGTGCCAGCAGTTCCCTCCCCCAGACAGGGAACTATGGCTACACCTTC	CASSSLPQTGNYGYTF
16	TRBV27	TRBJ2-2	NA	TRBD2	TGTGCCAGCAGTGAGGAGGGGACTAGCGCCACCGGGGAGCTGTTTTTT	CASSEEGTSATGELFF